Below, 13 T cell receptor beta chains from the same sample are listed, as sequenced in a study of early T cells in non-severe SARS-CoV-2 infection. TCRdb reanalysed the 5' RACE reads using MiXCR and keeps one entry per CDR3 protein. The sample lists some 60,000 distinct CDR3 sequences, 10% occurring once. Sequencing was done on a sample of whole blood. These receptors all stem from an adult who was a healthcare worker with PCR-confirmed SARS-CoV-2 infection or an uninfected control (not recorded which).

This clonotype was observed at least ten times. CDR3 loop: CSARDPWTGGTGELFF. DNA for the CDR3: TGCAGTGCTAGAGATCCTTGGACAGGGGGGACCGGGGAGCTGTTTTTT. The chain has TRBV20-1 and TRBJ2-2; 10 bases map to TRBD1. The length of the CDR3 is 16 residues. Unmatched junction bases numbered 6, after V lost 0 bases and J lost 5 bases. CDR1 is DFQATT, CDR2 SNEGSKA, per germline (reference sequence).

This clonotype was counted only a few times. The CDR3: CASSLVNQPQHF. For the CDR3, the DNA is TGTGCCAGCAGTTTGGTTAATCAGCCCCAGCATTTT. The V gene is TRBV2, the J gene TRBJ1-5; no clear D gene. Trimming took off 5 bases at V and 4 bases at J, with 6 bases between the two ends. The CDR3 has 12 amino acids. The germline gives CDR1 SNHLY, CDR2 FYNNEI.

This clonotype was observed many times. Here the CDR3 DNA reads TGTGCCAGCAGTGTGGGGGTTGGCTACACCTTC. Translating it yields CASSVGVGYTF. The V call is TRBV2, the J call TRBJ1-2; the D gene is possibly TRBD1 (5 bases). V lost 4 bases to trimming and J lost 7 bases, with 7 bases between them. CDR1 is SNHLY, CDR2 FYNNEI, per germline. This CDR3 contains 11 residues. The variable domain in full, with the rest retrieved from reference TRBV2 and TRBJ1-2, is EPEVTQTPSHQVTQMGQEVILRCVPISNHLYFYWYRQILGQKVEFLVSFYNNEISEKSEIFDDQFSVERPDGSNFTLKIRSTKLEDSAMYFCASSVGVGYTFGSGTRLTVV.

This clonotype was seen ten or more times. The J gene is TRBJ1-5, the V gene TRBV6-6, with D possibly matching TRBD1 (6 bases). CDR3 size: 15 residues. Germline values: CDR1 MNHNY, CDR2 SVGAGI (reference sequence). Trimming left V 2 bases short and J 2 bases short, with 10 bases between. The CDR3 DNA follows: TGTGCCAGCAGTTACGAGGCAGGGGGCAATCAGCCCCAGCATTTT. As protein: CASSYEAGGNQPQHF.

This clonotype has a count of ten or more. The chain carries TRBV5-1 and TRBJ2-1; tentatively, D is TRBD1 (5 bases). Trimming removed 1 base at V and 7 bases at J, with 18 bases between. CDR1 and CDR2 from the germline V gene are SGHRS and YFSETQ. The CDR3 is 16 amino acids. The CDR3 nucleotides read TGCGCCAGCAGCTTGTTTCAGGATTCAAGGGGAAATGAGCAGTTCTTC. This translates into CASSLFQDSRGNEQFF. Using reference TRBV5-1 and TRBJ2-1 for the parts outside the CDR3, the full variable domain is KAGVTQTPRYLIKTRGQQVTLSCSPISGHRSVSWYQQTPGQGLQFLFEYFSETQRNKGNFPGRFSGRQFSNSRSEMNVSTLELGDSALYLCASSLFQDSRGNEQFFGPGTRLTVL.

In this sample, this clonotype turned up many times. The rearrangement joins TRBV7-2 to TRBJ1-5; a possible D gene is TRBD1 (5 bases). The CDR3 consists of 14 residues. Germline assignment: CDR1 SGHTA and CDR2 FQGNSA. Deletions cut 4 bases from V and 0 bases from J, with 7 bases between. The CDR3 bases are TGTGCCAGCAGCTCTACAGGTAGCAATCAGCCCCAGCATTTT. It is translated as CASSSTGSNQPQHF.

Ten or more counts support this clonotype. The chain couples TRBV6-5 to TRBJ2-3, with TRBD1 as a possible D gene (7 bases). This CDR3 is 20 amino acids long. Trimming removed 0 bases at V and 6 bases at J, with 28 bases between. Germline V lookup: CDR1 MNHEY, CDR2 SVGAGI. The CDR3 sequence: CASSYSKEGAIFPTADTQYF. DNA for the CDR3: TGTGCCAGCAGTTACTCGAAGGAGGGGGCCATTTTTCCAACTGCTGATACGCAGTATTTT.

In regard to this clonotype: This could be a read error, since a much larger clone is one nucleotide away. The chain has TRBV6-1 and TRBJ2-6, with D possibly matching TRBD2 (6 bases). CDR3 length: 16 residues. The V end was cut by 8 bases, the J end by 0 bases, with 14 bases between. Germline lookup yields CDR1 MNHNS and CDR2 SASEGT. The CDR3 region has the DNA TGTGCCAGCGGTGTGGGACTGAGCTCTGGGGCCAACGTCCTGACTTTC. Protein: CASGVGLSSGANVLTF.

This clonotype was observed at least ten times. The V and J genes are TRBV7-3 and TRBJ2-7, with TRBD1 matching 8 bases. The CDR3 covers 15 residues. V shed 0 bases, J shed 4 bases, and the junction held 5 bases outside the gene matches. CDR1 is SGHTA and CDR2 is FQGTGA in the germline V gene. CDR3 nucleotides: TGTGCCAGCAGCTTAACGGCGGACAGGGCTTACGAGCAGTACTTC. This codes for CASSLTADRAYEQYF. The variable domain in full, completed from reference TRBV7-3 and TRBJ2-7, reads GAGVSQTPSNKVTEKGKYVELRCDPISGHTALYWYRQSLGQGPEFLIYFQGTGAADDSGLPNDRFFAVRPEGSVSTLKIQRTERGDSAVYLCASSLTADRAYEQYFGPGTRLTVT.

As concerns this clonotype: This may come from a read error, since a much larger clone is one base off. The missing conserved phenylalanine or tryptophan at the end of this CDR3 makes a read error likely. The chain has TRBV20-1 and TRBJ2-1; D possibly corresponds to TRBD1 (6 bases). The V end was cut by 6 bases, the J end by 7 bases, with 16 bases between. Germline V gene data show CDR1 as DFQATT and CDR2 as SNEGSKA (reference sequence). This CDR3 is 13 amino acids long. The CDR3 protein is CSAQGGIGNEQFL. The CDR3 DNA reads as TGCAGTGCCCAAGGGGGAATAGGGAATGAGCAGTTCCTC.

V and J are TRBV7-3 and TRBJ2-4; 12 bases match TRBD2. The germline CDR1 and CDR2 sequences are SGHTA and FQGTGA. The CDR3 contains 14 residues. V was pared by 4 bases and J by 8 bases, with 3 bases of the junction left unmatched. The CDR3 coding sequence is TGTGCCAGCAGCTCGACTAGCGGGAGATACATTCAGTACTTC. Translation gives CASSSTSGRYIQYF.

On this clonotype itself: A much larger clone is a single base away; this may be a read error. This chain connects TRBV11-2 to TRBJ2-5; D is tentatively TRBD1 or TRBD2 (6 bases each). Per the germline V gene, CDR1 is SGHAT and CDR2 is FQNNGV. Trimming took off 5 bases at V and 7 bases at J, with 23 bases between the two ends. CDR3 length: 16 amino acids. DNA for the CDR3: TGTGCCAGCAGCCGAAGGGGGGCCACCGATGGGGTGACCCAGTACTTC. Protein sequence: CASSRRGATDGVTQYF.

This clonotype turned up a few times. This chain connects TRBV2 to TRBJ2-2; D is undetermined. CDR1 and CDR2 (germline): SNHLY, FYNNEI. Trimming shortened V by 2 bases and J by 1 base, and 5 bases separated the two germline ends. The CDR3 has 14 residues. CDR3 sequence reads: CASSELVNTGELFF. CDR3 coding DNA: TGTGCCAGCAGTGAATTGGTGAACACCGGGGAGCTGTTTTTT.